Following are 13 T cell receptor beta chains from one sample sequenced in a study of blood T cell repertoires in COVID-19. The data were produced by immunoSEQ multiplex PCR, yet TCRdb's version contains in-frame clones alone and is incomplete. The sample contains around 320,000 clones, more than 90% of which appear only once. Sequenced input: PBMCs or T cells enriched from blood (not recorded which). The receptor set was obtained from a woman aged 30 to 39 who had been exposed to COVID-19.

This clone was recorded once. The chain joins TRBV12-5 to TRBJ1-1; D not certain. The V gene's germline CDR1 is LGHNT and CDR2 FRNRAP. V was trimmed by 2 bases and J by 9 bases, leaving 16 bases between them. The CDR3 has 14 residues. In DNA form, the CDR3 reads TGTGCTAGTGGTTTGAGTGGAGGGAAGTCTAAAGCTTTCTTT. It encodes CASGLSGGKSKAFF.

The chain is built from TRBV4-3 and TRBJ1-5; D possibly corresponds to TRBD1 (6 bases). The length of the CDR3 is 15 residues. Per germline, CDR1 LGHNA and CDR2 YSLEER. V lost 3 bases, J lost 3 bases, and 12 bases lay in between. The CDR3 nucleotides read TGCGCCAGCAGCCAGAACCCAGGGGACAATCAGCCCCAGCATTTT. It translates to CASSQNPGDNQPQHF.

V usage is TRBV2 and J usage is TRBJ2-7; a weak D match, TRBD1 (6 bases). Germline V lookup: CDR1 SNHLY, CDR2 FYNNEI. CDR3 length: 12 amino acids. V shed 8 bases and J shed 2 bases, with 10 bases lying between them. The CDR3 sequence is CASWAGAYEQYF. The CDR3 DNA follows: TGTGCCAGCTGGGCAGGGGCCTACGAGCAGTACTTC.

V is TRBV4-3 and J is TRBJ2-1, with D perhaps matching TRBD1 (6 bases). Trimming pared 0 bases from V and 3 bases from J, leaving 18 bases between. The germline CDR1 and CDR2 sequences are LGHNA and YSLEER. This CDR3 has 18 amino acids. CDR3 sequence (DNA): TGCGCCAGCAGCCAAGATCGGTCCGTGACAGGCGACTACAATGAGCAGTTCTTC. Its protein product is CASSQDRSVTGDYNEQFF.

Here the CDR3 reads CASSTHGNLNTEAFF. CDR3 DNA sequence: TGTGCCAGCAGCACCCACGGGAACTTGAACACTGAAGCTTTCTTT. V and J are TRBV9 and TRBJ1-1; D not resolved. The germline CDR1 and CDR2 sequences are SGDLS and YYNGEE. The CDR3 length is 15 residues. Trimming cost V 4 bases and J 0 bases, with 13 bases left between them.

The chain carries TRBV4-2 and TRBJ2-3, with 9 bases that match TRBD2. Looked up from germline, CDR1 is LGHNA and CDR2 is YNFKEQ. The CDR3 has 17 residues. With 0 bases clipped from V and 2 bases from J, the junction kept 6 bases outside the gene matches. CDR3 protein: CASSQDFSGGNTDTQYF. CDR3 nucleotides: TGTGCCAGCAGCCAAGATTTCAGCGGGGGGAACACAGATACGCAGTATTTT.

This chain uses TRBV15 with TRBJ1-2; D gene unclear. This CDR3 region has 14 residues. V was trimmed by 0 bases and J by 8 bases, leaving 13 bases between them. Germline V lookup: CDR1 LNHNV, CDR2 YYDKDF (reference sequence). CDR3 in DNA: TGTGCCACCAGCAGAGAAGGCTTCGGGAGCGGCTACACCTTC. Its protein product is CATSREGFGSGYTF. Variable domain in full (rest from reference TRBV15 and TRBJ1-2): DAMVIQNPRYQVTQFGKPVTLSCSQTLNHNVMYWYQQKSSQAPKLLFHYYDKDFNNEADTPDNFQSRRPNTSFCFLDIRSPGLGDTAMYLCATSREGFGSGYTFGSGTRLTVV.

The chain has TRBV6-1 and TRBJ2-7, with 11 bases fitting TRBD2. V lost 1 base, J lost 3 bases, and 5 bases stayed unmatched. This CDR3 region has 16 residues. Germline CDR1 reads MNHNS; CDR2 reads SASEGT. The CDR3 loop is CASSEGLAGNLYEQYF. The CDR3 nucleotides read TGTGCCAGCAGTGAAGGACTAGCGGGGAATCTCTACGAGCAGTACTTC.

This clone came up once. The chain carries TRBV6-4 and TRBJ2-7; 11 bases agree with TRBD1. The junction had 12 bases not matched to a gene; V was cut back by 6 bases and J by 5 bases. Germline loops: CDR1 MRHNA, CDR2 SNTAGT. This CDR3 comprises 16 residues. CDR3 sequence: CASSVAPGQGVHEQYF. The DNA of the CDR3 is TGTGCCAGCAGCGTAGCACCGGGACAGGGGGTCCACGAGCAGTACTTC.

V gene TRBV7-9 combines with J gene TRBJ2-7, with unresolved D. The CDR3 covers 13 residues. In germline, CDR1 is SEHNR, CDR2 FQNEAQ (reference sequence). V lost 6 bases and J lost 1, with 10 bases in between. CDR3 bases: TGTGCCAGCAGATCGAGGTATTCCTACGAGCAGTACTTC. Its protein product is CASRSRYSYEQYF. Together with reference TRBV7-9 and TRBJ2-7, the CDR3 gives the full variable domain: DTGVSQNPRHKITKRGQNVTFRCDPISEHNRLYWYRQTLGQGPEFLTYFQNEAQLEKSRLLSDRFSAERPKGSFSTLEIQRTEQGDSAMYLCASRSRYSYEQYFGPGTRLTVT.

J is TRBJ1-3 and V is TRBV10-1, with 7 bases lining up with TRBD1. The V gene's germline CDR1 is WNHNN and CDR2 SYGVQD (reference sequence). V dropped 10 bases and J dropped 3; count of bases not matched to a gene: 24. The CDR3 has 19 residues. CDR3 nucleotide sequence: TGCGCCACCGACGGAACAGGGGTGGCAGGGTGGTCTTATGGAAACACCATATATTTT. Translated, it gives CATDGTGVAGWSYGNTIYF.

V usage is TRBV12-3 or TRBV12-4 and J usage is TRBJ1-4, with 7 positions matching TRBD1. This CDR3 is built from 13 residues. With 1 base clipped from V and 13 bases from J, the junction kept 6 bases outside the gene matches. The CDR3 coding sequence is TGTGCCAGCAGTTTAGTACAGGGGAGCGGACTGTTTTTT. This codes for CASSLVQGSGLFF.

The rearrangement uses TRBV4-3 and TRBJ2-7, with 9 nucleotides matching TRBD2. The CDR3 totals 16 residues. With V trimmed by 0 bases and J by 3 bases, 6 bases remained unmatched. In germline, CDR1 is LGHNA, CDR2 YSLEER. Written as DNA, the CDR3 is TGCGCCAGCAGCCAAGATGGGCGGGGGGGCCTCTACGAGCAGTACTTC. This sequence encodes CASSQDGRGGLYEQYF.